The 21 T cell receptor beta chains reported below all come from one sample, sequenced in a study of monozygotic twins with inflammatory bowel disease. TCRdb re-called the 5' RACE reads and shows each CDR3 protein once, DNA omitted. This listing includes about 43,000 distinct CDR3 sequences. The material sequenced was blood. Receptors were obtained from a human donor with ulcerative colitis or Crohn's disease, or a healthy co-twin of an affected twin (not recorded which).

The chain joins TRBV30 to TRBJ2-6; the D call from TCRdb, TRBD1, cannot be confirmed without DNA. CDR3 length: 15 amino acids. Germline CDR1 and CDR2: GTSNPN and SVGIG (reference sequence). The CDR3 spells CAWNRETSGANVLTF. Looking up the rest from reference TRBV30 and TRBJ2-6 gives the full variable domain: SQTIHQWPATLVQPVGSPLSLECTVEGTSNPNLYWYRQAAGRGLQLLFYSVGIGQISSEVPQNLSASRPQDRQFILSSKKLLLSDSGFYLCAWNRETSGANVLTFGAGSRLTVL.

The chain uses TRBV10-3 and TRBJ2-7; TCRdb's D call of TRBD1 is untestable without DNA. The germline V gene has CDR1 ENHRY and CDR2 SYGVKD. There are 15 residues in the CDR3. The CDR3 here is CAIRSTSQGGYEQYF.

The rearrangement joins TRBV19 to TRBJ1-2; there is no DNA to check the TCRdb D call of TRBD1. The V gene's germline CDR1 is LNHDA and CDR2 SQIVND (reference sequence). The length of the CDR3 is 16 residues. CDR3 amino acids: CASSRVTSTFHYGYTF.

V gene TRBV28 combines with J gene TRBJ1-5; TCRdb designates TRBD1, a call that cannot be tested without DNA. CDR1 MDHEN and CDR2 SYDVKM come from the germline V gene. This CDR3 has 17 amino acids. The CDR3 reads CASKRGRQGATDQPQHF.

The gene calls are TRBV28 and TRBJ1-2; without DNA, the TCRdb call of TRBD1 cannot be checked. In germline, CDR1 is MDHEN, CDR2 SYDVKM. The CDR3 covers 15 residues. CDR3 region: CASRPTGGSNYGYTF.

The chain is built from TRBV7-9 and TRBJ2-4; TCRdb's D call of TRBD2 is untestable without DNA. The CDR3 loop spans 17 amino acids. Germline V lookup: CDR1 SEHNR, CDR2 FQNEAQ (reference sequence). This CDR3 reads CASSGGTSGSPMKIQYF.

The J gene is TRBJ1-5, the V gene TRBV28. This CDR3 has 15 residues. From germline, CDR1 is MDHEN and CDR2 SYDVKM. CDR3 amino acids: CASSTSSFGNQPQHF.

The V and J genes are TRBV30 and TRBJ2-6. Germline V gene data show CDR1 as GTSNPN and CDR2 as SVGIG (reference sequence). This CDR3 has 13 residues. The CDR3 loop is CASDTSGANVLTF.

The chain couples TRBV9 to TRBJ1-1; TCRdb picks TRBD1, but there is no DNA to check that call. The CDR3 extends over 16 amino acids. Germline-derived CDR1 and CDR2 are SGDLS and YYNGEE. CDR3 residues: CASSALAQGAGTEAFF.

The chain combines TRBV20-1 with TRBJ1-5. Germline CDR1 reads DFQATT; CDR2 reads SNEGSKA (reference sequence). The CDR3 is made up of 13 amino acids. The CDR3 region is CSASGKVGQPQHF.

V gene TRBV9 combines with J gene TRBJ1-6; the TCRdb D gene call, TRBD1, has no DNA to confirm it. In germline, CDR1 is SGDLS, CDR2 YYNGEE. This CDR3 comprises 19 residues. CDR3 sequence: CASSVGNTWGARQDSPLHF. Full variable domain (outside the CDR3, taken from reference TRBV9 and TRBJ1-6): DSGVTQTPKHLITATGQRVTLRCSPRSGDLSVYWYQQSLDQGLQFLIQYYNGEERAKGNILERFSAQQFPDLHSELNLSSLELGDSALYFCASSVGNTWGARQDSPLHFGNGTRLTVT.

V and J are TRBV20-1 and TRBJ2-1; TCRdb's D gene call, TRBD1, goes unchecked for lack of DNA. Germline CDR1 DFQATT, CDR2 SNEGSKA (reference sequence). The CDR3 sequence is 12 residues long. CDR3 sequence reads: CSAIDRTNEQFF.

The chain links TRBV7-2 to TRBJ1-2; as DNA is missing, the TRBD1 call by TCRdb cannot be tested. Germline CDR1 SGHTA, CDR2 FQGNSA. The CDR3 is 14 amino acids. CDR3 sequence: CASSPNRVSSGYTF.

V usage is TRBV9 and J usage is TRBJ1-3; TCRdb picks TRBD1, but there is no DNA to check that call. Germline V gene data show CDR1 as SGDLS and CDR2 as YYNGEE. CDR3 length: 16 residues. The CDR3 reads CASSGFKGAEENTIYF.

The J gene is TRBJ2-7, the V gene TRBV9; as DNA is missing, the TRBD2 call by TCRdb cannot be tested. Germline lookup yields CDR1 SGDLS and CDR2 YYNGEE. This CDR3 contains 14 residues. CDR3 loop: CASSVAAASYEQYF.

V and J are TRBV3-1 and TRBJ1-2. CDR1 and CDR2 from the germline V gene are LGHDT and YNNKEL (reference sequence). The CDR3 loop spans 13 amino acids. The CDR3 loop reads CASSPDGYYGYTF.

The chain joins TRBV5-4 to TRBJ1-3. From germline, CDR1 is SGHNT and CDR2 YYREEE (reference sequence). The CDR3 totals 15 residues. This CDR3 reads CASSKGQGSGNTIYF.

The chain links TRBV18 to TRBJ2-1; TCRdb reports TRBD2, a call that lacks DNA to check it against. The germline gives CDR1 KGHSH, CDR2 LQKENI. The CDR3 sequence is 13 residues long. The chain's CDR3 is CASSPGLGNEQFF.

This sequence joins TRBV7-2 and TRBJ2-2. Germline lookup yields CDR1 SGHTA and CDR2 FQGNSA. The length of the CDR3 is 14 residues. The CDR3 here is CASSFNHNTGELFF.

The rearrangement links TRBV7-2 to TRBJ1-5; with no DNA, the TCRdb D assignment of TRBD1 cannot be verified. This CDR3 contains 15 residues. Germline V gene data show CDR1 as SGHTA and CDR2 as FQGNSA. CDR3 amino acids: CASSLVAGGNQPQHF.

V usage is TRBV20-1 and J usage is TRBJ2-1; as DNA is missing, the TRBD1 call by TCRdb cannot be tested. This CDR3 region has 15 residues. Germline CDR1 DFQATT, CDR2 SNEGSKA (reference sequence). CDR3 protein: CSARGGASSYNEQFF.